The 27 T cell receptor beta chains presented below share a single source sample, sequenced in a study of beta chain features in type 1 diabetes. All of the isolated RNA was reverse transcribed, so expressed TCRB transcripts were sequenced. TCRdb's table, derived via immunoSEQ multiplex PCR, lists solely in-frame clones and lacks some. The sample records hundreds of thousands of clones, 10% to 15% being singletons. Sequences were obtained from naive CD4+ T cells from blood. The origin of the receptors is a man younger than 35 in good health.

The chain employs TRBV27 and TRBJ1-6; D is unclear. CDR1 and CDR2 from the germline V gene are MNHEY and SMNVEV (reference sequence). This CDR3 is built from 14 residues. V shed 6 bases and J shed 3 bases, with 9 bases lying between them. CDR3 sequence (DNA): TGTGCCAGCAGAGCAAACCTCTATAATTCACCCCTCCACTTT. Protein product: CASRANLYNSPLHF.

This clone was counted a few times. A read error may produce the germline difference seen at one junction end. The J gene is TRBJ2-1, the V gene TRBV7-9; 9 bases are shared with TRBD2. This CDR3 contains 17 residues. Germline V gives CDR1 SEHNR, CDR2 FQNEAQ (reference sequence). CDR3 amino acids: CASSQEVRRGGLNEQFF. The CDR3 DNA is TGCGCCAGCAGCCAAGAGGTTAGGCGGGGGGGCCTCAATGAGCAGTTCTTC.

The chain uses TRBV7-9 and TRBJ1-1; maybe TRBD1 (5 bases). The CDR3 covers 12 residues. From germline, CDR1 is SEHNR and CDR2 FQNEAQ (reference sequence). V lost 2 bases and J 6 bases, leaving 7 bases between the germline ends. In DNA, the CDR3 is TGTGCCAGCAGCTTACAGGGCGCTGAAGCTTTCTTT. It specifies CASSLQGAEAFF.

The V and J genes are TRBV29-1 and TRBJ2-5, with D unresolved. CDR1 SQVTM and CDR2 ANQGSEA come from the germline V gene. This CDR3 has 13 residues. V shed 5 bases and J shed 5 bases, with 15 bases lying between them. The CDR3 sequence: CSVRTFPRETQYF. The CDR3, as DNA: TGCAGCGTTCGAACGTTCCCCCGGGAGACCCAGTACTTC. The complete variable domain, with remaining parts taken from reference TRBV29-1 and TRBJ2-5, reads SAVISQKPSRDICQRGTSLTIQCQVDSQVTMMFWYRQQPGQSLTLIATANQGSEATYESGFVIDKFPISRPNLTFSTLTVSNMSPEDSSIYLCSVRTFPRETQYFGPGTRLLVL.

This clone has more than one count but fewer than ten. The chain joins TRBV10-3 to TRBJ1-2; D may be TRBD1 (5 bases). Germline V lookup: CDR1 ENHRY, CDR2 SYGVKD. V was cut by 3 bases and J by 6 bases, with 8 bases left in between. CDR3 size: 12 residues. The CDR3 region is CAISDSGHGYTF. The DNA of the CDR3 is TGTGCCATCAGTGATTCAGGGCATGGCTACACCTTC.

A remark on this clone: The sample has other DNA sequences that encode this CDR3 too. This chain connects TRBV7-9 to TRBJ2-7, with 7 bases aligning to TRBD1. V trimming: 1 base; J trimming: 1 base; junction bases outside the gene matches: 4. Germline CDR1 SEHNR, CDR2 FQNEAQ (reference sequence). The CDR3 extends over 15 amino acids. CDR3 nucleotides: TGTGCCAGCAGCTTAGGGCAGGGGGTGTCCTACGAGCAGTACTTC. It codes for CASSLGQGVSYEQYF.

This clone has only a few counts. This rearrangement joins TRBV19 to TRBJ2-5; 8 bases line up with TRBD1. The CDR3 has 14 amino acids. Germline V gives CDR1 LNHDA, CDR2 SQIVND (reference sequence). V lost 6 bases, J lost 5 bases, and 8 bases stayed unmatched. CDR3 residues: CASSRQGRSETQYF. The CDR3 nucleotides read TGTGCCAGTAGCCGACAGGGGAGAAGCGAGACCCAGTACTTC.

V gene TRBV6-5 combines with J gene TRBJ1-2, with D perhaps matching TRBD1 (5 bases). With 0 bases removed from V and 4 bases from J, the gap between germline ends came to 12 bases. Per the germline V gene, CDR1 is MNHEY and CDR2 is SVGAGI. There are 15 residues in the CDR3. In DNA, the CDR3 is TGTGCCAGCAGTTACTCGGGGGGATCCCCCTATGGCTACACCTTC. Its protein is CASSYSGGSPYGYTF.

This clone showed up just a few times. V usage is TRBV5-1 and J usage is TRBJ1-4; 8 bases are shared with TRBD1. Germline lookup yields CDR1 SGHRS and CDR2 YFSETQ. This CDR3 is built from 15 residues. The trim removed 2 bases at V and 5 bases at J, leaving 5 bases unmatched. The CDR3 loop is CASSLLQGVNEKLFF. DNA for the CDR3: TGCGCCAGCAGCTTATTACAGGGGGTAAATGAAAAACTGTTTTTT.

This clone was detected only a few times. V usage is TRBV25-1 and J usage is TRBJ2-2; TRBD1 aligns across 9 bases. V lost 7 bases, J lost 4 bases, and 16 bases stayed unmatched. The CDR3 contains 18 residues. Germline CDR1 is MGHDK and CDR2 is SYGVNS. In DNA, the CDR3 is TGTGCCAGCATTGATATCCAAACGGGACAGGGTCGCACCGGGGAGCTGTTTTTT. It codes for CASIDIQTGQGRTGELFF.

This clone was recorded a few times. J is TRBJ2-6 and V is TRBV28; 9 nucleotides agree with TRBD1. After removal of 2 bases from V and 2 bases from J, the junction contained 10 bases not matched to a gene. This CDR3 comprises 19 residues. Germline CDR1 and CDR2: MDHEN and SYDVKM. The CDR3 is CASSLRSGQGVPGANVLTF. CDR3 DNA: TGTGCCAGCAGTTTAAGATCGGGACAGGGAGTTCCTGGGGCCAACGTCCTGACTTTC.

This clone was seen a few times. J is TRBJ2-7 and V is TRBV6-5, with 8 bases that match TRBD2. This CDR3 has 16 residues. V lost 0 bases and J lost 5; bases outside the gene matches: 9. Germline V gene sequence: CDR1 MNHEY, CDR2 SVGAGI. CDR3 sequence reads: CASSYSWSGGPNEQYF. The CDR3 DNA reads as TGTGCCAGCAGTTACTCGTGGAGCGGGGGTCCAAACGAGCAGTACTTC.

This chain links TRBV5-4 with TRBJ1-6, with TRBD1 identical over 12 bases. Per germline, CDR1 SGHNT and CDR2 YYREEE (reference sequence). The CDR3 is made up of 17 amino acids. V shed 4 bases, J shed 10 bases, and the junction held 12 bases outside the gene matches. CDR3: CASSQDGTGGLGSPLHF. In DNA form, the CDR3 reads TGTGCCAGCAGCCAAGATGGGACAGGGGGCTTGGGATCACCCCTCCACTTT. Full variable domain (rest looked up from reference TRBV5-4 and TRBJ1-6): ETGVTQSPTHLIKTRGQQVTLRCSSQSGHNTVSWYQQALGQGPQFIFQYYREEENGRGNFPPRFSGLQFPNYSSELNVNALELDDSALYLCASSQDGTGGLGSPLHFGNGTRLTVT.

J is TRBJ1-1 and V is TRBV30, with D unresolved. The CDR3 length is 11 residues. The ends were cut back, 5 bases at V and 7 bases at J, with 11 bases in the middle. Germline assignment: CDR1 GTSNPN and CDR2 SVGIG (reference sequence). CDR3 in DNA: TGTGCCTGGGAATCAGGAATTGAAGCTTTCTTT. It encodes CAWESGIEAFF.

This clone has only a few counts. This CDR3 is also generated by other DNA sequences in the sample. J is TRBJ1-5 and V is TRBV18; D may be TRBD1 (5 bases). V lost 2 bases, J lost 5 bases, and 7 bases lay in between. Looked up from germline, CDR1 is KGHSH and CDR2 is LQKENI. CDR3 size: 13 residues. The CDR3 DNA reads TGTGCCAGCTCACCAGGGGGGGATCAGCCCCAGCATTTT. This encodes CASSPGGDQPQHF. Filled out from reference TRBV18 and TRBJ1-5, the complete variable domain reads NAGVMQNPRHLVRRRGQEARLRCSPMKGHSHVYWYRQLPEEGLKFMVYLQKENIIDESGMPKERFSAEFPKEGPSILRIQQVVRGDSAAYFCASSPGGDQPQHFGDGTRLSIL.

The V gene is TRBV7-9, the J gene TRBJ2-3; 7 nucleotides line up with TRBD1. This CDR3 is 15 amino acids long. CDR1 is SEHNR and CDR2 is FQNEAQ in the germline V gene (reference sequence). J gave up 4 bases and V 1 base, and 5 bases lay outside the gene matches. CDR3: CASSLELDRADTQYF. Here the CDR3 DNA reads TGTGCCAGCAGCTTAGAATTAGACAGGGCAGATACGCAGTATTTT.

This clone was observed a few times. The V call is TRBV7-9, the J call TRBJ1-1; possibly TRBD1 for D (5 bases). V dropped 0 bases and J dropped 10 bases, with 12 bases sitting between them. The CDR3 spans 13 residues. Germline-derived CDR1 and CDR2 are SEHNR and FQNEAQ (reference sequence). CDR3 residues: CASSLAGRARAFF. CDR3 nucleotides: TGTGCCAGCAGCTTAGCGGGCAGGGCTCGAGCTTTCTTT.

Many counts were recorded for this clone. The V gene is TRBV23-1, the J gene TRBJ2-3, with D tentatively TRBD2 (6 bases). Being an ORF, TRBV23-1 has a function that is uncertain. The ends were cut back, 6 bases at V and 6 bases at J, with 22 bases in the middle. The CDR3 is 16 residues long. CDR3 sequence (DNA): TGCGCCAGCAGCCCCCAGACTAGTTCTTCTTTCGATACGCAGTATTTT. Protein product: CASSPQTSSSFDTQYF.

J is TRBJ2-3 and V is TRBV28; 8 nucleotides align to TRBD1. V trimming: 3 bases; J trimming: 2 bases; junction bases outside the gene matches: 1. Germline V gene lookup returns CDR1 MDHEN and CDR2 SYDVKM. The CDR3 contains 14 residues. The CDR3 coding sequence is TGTGCCAGCAGTTTGACAGGGGACACAGATACGCAGTATTTT. Translating it yields CASSLTGDTDTQYF.

This clone has a handful of counts. The chain links TRBV28 to TRBJ2-7; D is ambiguous. CDR1 is MDHEN, CDR2 SYDVKM, per germline. The V end lost 6 bases, the J end lost 2 bases, and 5 bases lay between the germline ends. This CDR3 is built from 11 residues. The chain's CDR3 is CASRTTYEQYF. Written as DNA, the CDR3 is TGTGCCAGCAGAACTACCTACGAGCAGTACTTC.

A few counts support this clone. This chain links TRBV5-1 with TRBJ2-3; TRBD2 agrees at 11 bases. Germline CDR1 and CDR2: SGHRS and YFSETQ. The CDR3 extends over 17 amino acids. The V and J ends lost 0 bases and 2 bases, in that order; junction bases with no gene match: 5. CDR3 region: CASSLVLAGGLTDTQYF. As DNA, the CDR3 is TGCGCCAGCAGCTTGGTCCTAGCGGGGGGACTCACAGATACGCAGTATTTT. Looking up the rest from reference TRBV5-1 and TRBJ2-3 gives the full variable domain: KAGVTQTPRYLIKTRGQQVTLSCSPISGHRSVSWYQQTPGQGLQFLFEYFSETQRNKGNFPGRFSGRQFSNSRSEMNVSTLELGDSALYLCASSLVLAGGLTDTQYFGPGTRLTVL.

This rearrangement joins TRBV11-2 to TRBJ2-7; 7 bases are a match to TRBD1. In germline, CDR1 is SGHAT, CDR2 FQNNGV. The CDR3 spans 16 residues. The junction had 9 bases not matched to a gene; V was cut back by 1 base and J by 3 bases. The CDR3 loop reads CASSLGTGVSLYEQYF. CDR3 nucleotide sequence: TGTGCCAGCAGCTTAGGTACAGGGGTCTCACTCTACGAGCAGTACTTC.

This chain connects TRBV7-2 to TRBJ1-1, with D hard to call. This CDR3 region has 11 residues. The germline V and J ends were trimmed by 5 bases and 5 bases, with 6 bases remaining between them. CDR1 is SGHTA, CDR2 FQGNSA, per germline. The CDR3 protein is CASSLSTEAFF. DNA for the CDR3: TGTGCCAGCAGCCTCAGTACTGAAGCTTTCTTT.

The genes are TRBV30 and TRBJ2-2; 8 bases fit TRBD1. Germline CDR1 reads GTSNPN; CDR2 reads SVGIG (reference sequence). This CDR3 is 16 amino acids long. V gave up 8 bases and J gave up 1 base; unmatched junction bases: 12. CDR3 in DNA: TGTGCCCGGAATCGGGACAGGCGAATGAACACCGGGGAGCTGTTTTTT. Amino acid sequence: CARNRDRRMNTGELFF.

V is TRBV7-2 and J is TRBJ2-7; 8 nucleotides agree with TRBD1. The length of the CDR3 is 15 residues. Germline CDR1 reads SGHTA; CDR2 reads FQGNSA. The trim removed 3 bases at V and 2 bases at J, leaving 6 bases unmatched. The CDR3 spells CASSFQQGATYEQYF. In nucleotides, the CDR3 is TGTGCCAGCAGCTTCCAGCAGGGGGCTACCTACGAGCAGTACTTC.

The rearrangement joins TRBV5-4 to TRBJ2-6, with 12 nucleotides matching TRBD1. Per the germline V gene, CDR1 is SGHNT and CDR2 is YYREEE (reference sequence). V lost 4 bases to trimming and J lost 2 bases; unmatched junction nucleotides: 4. This CDR3 spans 17 amino acids. The chain's CDR3 is CASSQGQGAAGANVLTF. In DNA form, the CDR3 reads TGTGCCAGCAGCCAGGGACAGGGGGCGGCTGGGGCCAACGTCCTGACTTTC.

This clone has just a few counts. This chain joins TRBV5-4 and TRBJ2-1; no definite D call. Germline values: CDR1 SGHNT, CDR2 YYREEE (reference sequence). The CDR3 has 13 residues. Between the trimmed V and J ends, which lost 0 bases and 8 bases, there was a span of 9 bases. For the CDR3, the DNA is TGTGCCAGCAGCTTGGGGAGTTCTGATGAGCAGTTCTTC. As protein: CASSLGSSDEQFF.